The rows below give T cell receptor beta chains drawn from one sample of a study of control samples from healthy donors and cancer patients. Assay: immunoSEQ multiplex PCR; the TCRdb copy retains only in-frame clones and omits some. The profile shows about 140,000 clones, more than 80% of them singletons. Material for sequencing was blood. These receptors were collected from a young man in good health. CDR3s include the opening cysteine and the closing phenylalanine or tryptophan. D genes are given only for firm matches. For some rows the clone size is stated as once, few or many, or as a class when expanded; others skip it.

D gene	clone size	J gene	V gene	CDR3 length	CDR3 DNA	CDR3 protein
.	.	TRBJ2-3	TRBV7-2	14	TGTGCCGAAAGTGGGGGGGCTAGCACAGATACGCAGTATTTT	CAESGGASTDTQYF
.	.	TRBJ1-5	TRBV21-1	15	TGTGCCAGCAGCAAAGTCTACCGTTTTGGTCAGCCCCAGCATTTT	CASSKVYRFGQPQHF
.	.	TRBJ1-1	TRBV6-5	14	TGTGCCAGCAGTTACTCGGGGGGCACCACTGAAGCTTTCTTT	CASSYSGGTTEAFF
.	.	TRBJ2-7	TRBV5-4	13	TGTGCCAGCAGCTTGGAGGGGGGGAACGAGCAGTACTTC	CASSLEGGNEQYF
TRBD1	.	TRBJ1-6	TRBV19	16	TGTGCCAGTAGTGTCACACAGGGGGCGTATAATTCACCCCTCCACTTT	CASSVTQGAYNSPLHF
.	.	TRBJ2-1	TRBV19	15	TGTGCCAGTAGGGAGGGGGGGAGCTCCTACAATGAGCAGTTCTTC	CASREGGSSYNEQFF
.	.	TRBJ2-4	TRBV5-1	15	TGCGCCAGCAGCTTCGAACCAGGGAGCAAAAACATTCAGTACTTC	CASSFEPGSKNIQYF
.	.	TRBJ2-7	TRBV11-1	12	TGTGCCAGCAGCTCGGTGGAGGACGAGCAGTACTTC	CASSSVEDEQYF
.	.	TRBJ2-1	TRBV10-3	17	TGTGCCATCAGTGAGTCGGTCGGGCAGGGCTCCTACAATGAGCAGTTCTTC	CAISESVGQGSYNEQFF
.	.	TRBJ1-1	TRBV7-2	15	TGTGCCAGCAGCGCGGACAGCAACCCGAACACTGAAGCTTTCTTT	CASSADSNPNTEAFF
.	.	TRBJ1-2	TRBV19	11	TGTGCCAGTAGTATCGAGTATGGCTACACCTTC	CASSIEYGYTF
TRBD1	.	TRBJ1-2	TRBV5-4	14	TGTGCCAGCAGCGCCGGGACAGATCACTATGGCTACACCTTC	CASSAGTDHYGYTF
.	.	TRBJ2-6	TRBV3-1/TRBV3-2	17	TGTGCCAGCAGCCTGGACAATCCTTACGGGGGGGCCAACGTCCTGACTTTC	CASSLDNPYGGANVLTF
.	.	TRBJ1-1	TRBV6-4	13	TGTGCCAGCAGTGGAGGTGAGGGAACTGAAGCTTTCTTT	CASSGGEGTEAFF
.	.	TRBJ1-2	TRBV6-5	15	TGTGCCAGCAGTTCCACTCCTAGGGCAGGGCATGGCTACACCTTC	CASSSTPRAGHGYTF
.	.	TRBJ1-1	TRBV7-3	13	TGTGCCAGCAGCTCCCAAGGGGGCACTGAAGCTTTCTTT	CASSSQGGTEAFF
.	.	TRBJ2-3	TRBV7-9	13	TGTGCCAGCAGTTACAGGGAGGCCGATACGCAGTATTTT	CASSYREADTQYF
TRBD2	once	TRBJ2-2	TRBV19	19	TGTGCCAGTAGTACGCCGGGACTAGCGGGGGGGCTTTTCACCGGGGAGCTGTTTTTT	CASSTPGLAGGLFTGELFF
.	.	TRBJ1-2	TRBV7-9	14	TGTGCCAGCAGCCGATTTGGGGTCAGCTATGGCTACACCTTC	CASSRFGVSYGYTF
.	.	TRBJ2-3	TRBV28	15	TGTGCCAGCAGTGGGACTCCACGAGGCACAGATACGCAGTATTTT	CASSGTPRGTDTQYF
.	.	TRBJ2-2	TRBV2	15	TGTGCCAGCAGTGAAGGGGGGACCGACTCAGGGGAGCTGTTTTTT	CASSEGGTDSGELFF
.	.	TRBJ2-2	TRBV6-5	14	TGTGCCAGCAGTAAGAAACAACGGGCCGGGGAGCTGTTTTTT	CASSKKQRAGELFF
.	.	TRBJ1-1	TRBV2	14	TGTGCCAGCAGTGAACGGGGACACAACACTGAAGCTTTCTTT	CASSERGHNTEAFF
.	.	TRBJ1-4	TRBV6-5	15	TGTGCCAGCAGAAAGGATGGCAGAGGGGAAGAAAAACTGTTTTTT	CASRKDGRGEEKLFF
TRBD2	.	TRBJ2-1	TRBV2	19	TGTGCCAGCAGTGAAGCGGTAGGACTAGCGGGCCCCCGGGTCAATGAGCAGTTCTTC	CASSEAVGLAGPRVNEQFF
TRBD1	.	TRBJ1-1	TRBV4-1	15	TGCGCCAGCAGCACCAGACAGGGGTTGAACACTGAAGCTTTCTTT	CASSTRQGLNTEAFF
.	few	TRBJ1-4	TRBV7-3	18	TGTGCCAGCAGCTTACTCGTGGAAAGGAACACAACTAATGAAAAACTGTTTTTT	CASSLLVERNTTNEKLFF
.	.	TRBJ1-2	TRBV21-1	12	TGTGCCAGCAGCAACAGGGACTATGGCTACACCTTC	CASSNRDYGYTF
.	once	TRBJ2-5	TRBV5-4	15	TGTGCCAGCAGCTTGACCTCGGTGAACCAAGAGACCCAGTACTTC	CASSLTSVNQETQYF
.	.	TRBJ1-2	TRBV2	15	TGTGCCAGCAGTGAATTGAGGGCCCTCAGCTATGGCTACACCTTC	CASSELRALSYGYTF
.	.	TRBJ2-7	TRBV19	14	TGTGCCAGTAGGACCGGGACCGAAGCCTACGAGCAGTACTTC	CASRTGTEAYEQYF
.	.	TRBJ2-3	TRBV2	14	TGTGCCAGCAAAGTGCGTCCTCGCACAGATACGCAGTATTTT	CASKVRPRTDTQYF
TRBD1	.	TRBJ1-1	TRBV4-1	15	TGCGCCAGCAGCCTTCAAACAGGGGGGAACACTGAAGCTTTCTTT	CASSLQTGGNTEAFF
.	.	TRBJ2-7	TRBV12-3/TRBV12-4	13	TGTGCCAGCAGTCCCCTGGGGGGATACGAGCAGTACTTC	CASSPLGGYEQYF
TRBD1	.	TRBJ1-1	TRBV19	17	TGTGCCAGTAGCCAACTAGGACAGGGGATAACCGAGACTGAAGCTTTCTTT	CASSQLGQGITETEAFF
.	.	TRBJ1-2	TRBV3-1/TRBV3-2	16	TGTGCCAGCAGCCAAGAACTTACAAACTCAGGGGTTGGCTACACCTTC	CASSQELTNSGVGYTF
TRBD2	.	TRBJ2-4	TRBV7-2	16	TGTGCCAGCAGCTCCGGACTAGCGGGGGGGCAAAACATTCAGTACTTC	CASSSGLAGGQNIQYF
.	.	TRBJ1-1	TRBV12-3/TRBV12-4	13	TGTGCCAGCAGTCCAAGCACAGGGACTGAAGCTTTCTTT	CASSPSTGTEAFF
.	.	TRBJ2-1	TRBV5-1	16	TGCGCCAGCAGCTTGGAAGTGTCGGACATCTACAATGAGCAGTTCTTC	CASSLEVSDIYNEQFF
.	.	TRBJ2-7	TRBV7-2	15	TGTGCCAGCAGCTGGGAACGTTCCCTGATCTACGAGCAGTACTTC	CASSWERSLIYEQYF
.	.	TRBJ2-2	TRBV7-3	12	TGTGCCAGCAGCTTAGGGAGCGGGGAGCTGTTTTTT	CASSLGSGELFF
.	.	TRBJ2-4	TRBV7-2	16	TGTGCCAGCAGCTCTCCGACCCTTAGAGCCAAAAACATTCAGTACTTC	CASSSPTLRAKNIQYF
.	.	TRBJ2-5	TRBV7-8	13	TGTGCCAGCAGCCCCGGCCTCCAAGAGACCCAGTACTTC	CASSPGLQETQYF
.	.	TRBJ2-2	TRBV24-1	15	TGTGCCACCAGTGATTTGGTGGTAAGCACCGGGGAGCTGTTTTTT	CATSDLVVSTGELFF
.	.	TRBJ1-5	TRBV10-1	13	TGCGCCAGCAGTGAGGGGGTTTCGCAGCCCCAGCATTTT	CASSEGVSQPQHF
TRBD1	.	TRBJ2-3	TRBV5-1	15	TGCGCCAGCAGCGTATCCGGGACAGACACAGATACGCAGTATTTT	CASSVSGTDTDTQYF
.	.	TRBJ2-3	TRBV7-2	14	TGTGCCAGCAGCTTAGCGTGGCAGACAGATACGCAGTATTTT	CASSLAWQTDTQYF
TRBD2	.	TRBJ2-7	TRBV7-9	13	TGTGCCAGCAGCAGGCGGGGGGAGCACGAGCAGTACTTC	CASSRRGEHEQYF
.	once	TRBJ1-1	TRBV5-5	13	TGTGCCAGCAGCCCGGGGGTTAACACTGAAGCTTTCTTT	CASSPGVNTEAFF
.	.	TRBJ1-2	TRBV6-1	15	TGTGCCAGCAGTGACGGCTTGCCTACAGAATATGGCTACACCTTC	CASSDGLPTEYGYTF
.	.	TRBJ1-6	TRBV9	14	TGTGCCAGCAGCGTATTAGGGGGGGGTTCACCCCTCCACTTT	CASSVLGGGSPLHF
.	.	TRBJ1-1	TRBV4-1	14	TGCGCCAGCAGCCCCTACCCGGCGACTACTGAAGCTTTCTTT	CASSPYPATTEAFF
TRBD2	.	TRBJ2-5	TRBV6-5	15	TGTGCCAGCAGTTACGGACTAGCCATTCAAGAGACCCAGTACTTC	CASSYGLAIQETQYF
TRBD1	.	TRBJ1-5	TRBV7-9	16	TGTGCCAGCAGCGCTGAGACAGGGTGGGGCAATCAGCCCCAGCATTTT	CASSAETGWGNQPQHF
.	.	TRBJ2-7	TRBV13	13	TGTGCCAGCAGCTCCCCGGACAGCTACGAGCAGTACTTC	CASSSPDSYEQYF
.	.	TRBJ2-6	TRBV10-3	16	TGTGCCATCAGTGAGAGCCTCTCAGCTGGGGCCAACGTCCTGACTTTC	CAISESLSAGANVLTF
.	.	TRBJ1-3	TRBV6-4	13	TGTGCCAGCAGTGGGACAGCGGGAAACACCATATATTTT	CASSGTAGNTIYF
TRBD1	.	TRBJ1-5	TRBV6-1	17	TGTGCCAGCAGTGGTTATGCCGGGACAGGGGGCGATCAGCCCCAGCATTTT	CASSGYAGTGGDQPQHF
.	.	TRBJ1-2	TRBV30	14	TGTGCCTGGCTTAACCAAGATCCCACAAATGGCTACACCTTC	CAWLNQDPTNGYTF
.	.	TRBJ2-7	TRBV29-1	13	TGCAGCGGAGGGGGGACAACCGGACTCGAGCAGTACTTC	CSGGGTTGLEQYF